What follows are 23 T cell receptor beta chains derived from one specimen sequenced in a study of T cell responses to AZD1222 COVID-19 vaccine. Assay used: immunoSEQ multiplex PCR; TCRdb lists only in-frame clones, some missing. This sample has roughly 120,000 clones, with 80% to 90% found just once. The sample was peripheral blood, taken on day 0 of AZD1222 vaccination. The receptor set was obtained from an adult in good health.

The chain joins TRBV6-1 to TRBJ1-5; D may be TRBD1 (6 bases). Germline V gene sequence: CDR1 MNHNS, CDR2 SASEGT. The CDR3 spans 16 residues. Trimming pared 4 bases from V and 6 bases from J, leaving 19 bases between. The CDR3 DNA is TGTGCCAGCAGTGTAATGAGGACAGTCTTGGGTCAGCCCCAGCATTTT. This encodes CASSVMRTVLGQPQHF.

V usage is TRBV3-1 (or the pseudogene TRBV3-2) and J usage is TRBJ1-5; no clear D. The CDR3 extends over 13 amino acids. The germline V and J ends were trimmed by 2 bases and 3 bases, with 5 bases remaining between them. In germline, CDR1 is LGHDT, CDR2 YNNKEL (reference sequence). CDR3 loop: CASSQQLNQPQHF. The CDR3 DNA follows: TGTGCCAGCAGCCAACAACTCAATCAGCCCCAGCATTTT.

This clone was seen just once. The chain combines TRBV11-2 with TRBJ2-1, with 8 nucleotides matching TRBD1. This CDR3 is 15 amino acids long. CDR1 is SGHAT and CDR2 is FQNNGV in the germline V gene. V shed 4 bases, J shed 6 bases, and the junction held 8 bases outside the gene matches. The DNA for the CDR3 is TGTGCCAGCAGCTATGACAGGGGAGGACTCAATGAGCAGTTCTTC. Protein: CASSYDRGGLNEQFF.

The chain uses TRBV6-2 or TRBV6-3 and TRBJ1-2; D unresolved. Looked up from germline, CDR1 is MNHEY and CDR2 is SVGEGT. V dropped 2 bases and J dropped 8 bases, with 9 bases sitting between them. The CDR3 sequence is 12 residues long. The CDR3 DNA reads as TGTGCCAGCAGTTACGGCTATGGCGGCTACACCTTC. It translates to CASSYGYGGYTF.

The chain joins TRBV9 to TRBJ1-1; no reliable D call. CDR3 length equals 14 residues. Trimming removed 0 bases from V and 1 base from J, with 7 bases in between. Germline V CDR1 and CDR2: SGDLS, YYNGEE. The CDR3 reads CASSVATKNTEAFF. CDR3 DNA sequence: TGTGCCAGCAGCGTAGCTACTAAGAACACTGAAGCTTTCTTT.

This rearrangement joins TRBV5-1 to TRBJ2-7; D tentatively fits TRBD1 or TRBD2 (5 bases each). Trimming took off 0 bases at V and 6 bases at J, with 13 bases between the two ends. Germline V gives CDR1 SGHRS, CDR2 YFSETQ. The CDR3 length is 14 residues. CDR3 loop: CASSLVDGGREQYF. The CDR3 nucleotides are TGCGCCAGCAGCTTGGTAGATGGGGGTCGCGAGCAGTACTTC.

The rearrangement links TRBV6-1 to TRBJ1-6; a weak D match, TRBD1 (5 bases). Per germline, CDR1 MNHNS and CDR2 SASEGT. CDR3 length: 15 residues. With 2 bases removed from V and 2 bases from J, the gap between germline ends came to 7 bases. CDR3 in amino acids: CASSEQTAYNSPLHF. CDR3 DNA sequence: TGTGCCAGCAGTGAACAGACAGCCTATAATTCACCCCTCCACTTT.

The gene calls are TRBV2 and TRBJ2-7; D perhaps matches TRBD1 (5 bases). CDR3 size: 17 residues. V dropped 2 bases and J dropped 0 bases, with 17 bases sitting between them. CDR1 is SNHLY and CDR2 is FYNNEI in the germline V gene. The CDR3 DNA follows: TGTGCCAGCAGTGAACCGGTGACAGCCTTAGTCTCCTACGAGCAGTACTTC. Protein product: CASSEPVTALVSYEQYF.

The J gene is TRBJ1-4, the V gene TRBV19; TRBD1 aligns across 9 bases. Germline V gene lookup returns CDR1 LNHDA and CDR2 SQIVND (reference sequence). There are 16 residues in the CDR3. The ends lost 7 bases at V and 4 bases at J; junction bases unmatched: 10. In DNA form, the CDR3 reads TGTGCCAGTAAAAAGACCGGGACAGGGATTAATGAAAAACTGTTTTTT. Protein sequence: CASKKTGTGINEKLFF.

The rearrangement uses TRBV10-3 and TRBJ1-5; the match to TRBD1 covers 7 bases. J gave up 9 bases and V 7 bases, and 15 bases lay outside the gene matches. CDR1 and CDR2 from the germline V gene are ENHRY and SYGVKD. The CDR3 extends over 15 amino acids. CDR3 sequence reads: CAIMGGGGTGGPQHF. The CDR3 region has the DNA TGTGCCATCATGGGCGGAGGGGGCACCGGTGGGCCCCAGCATTTT.

This chain links TRBV28 with TRBJ1-2, with D hard to call. Germline CDR1 is MDHEN and CDR2 is SYDVKM. Trimming pared 7 bases from V and 3 bases from J, leaving 9 bases between. The CDR3 is 12 residues long. This CDR3 reads CASTSDYYGYTF. CDR3 bases: TGTGCCAGCACCTCCGATTACTATGGCTACACCTTC.

The chain is built from TRBV24-1 and TRBJ1-2; 8 bases align to TRBD1. Trimming cost V 3 bases and J 8 bases; bases outside gene matches: 4. The CDR3 runs to 13 residues. The germline V gene encodes CDR1 KGHDR and CDR2 SFDVKD. This CDR3 is CATSDPTGGGYTF. As DNA, the CDR3 is TGTGCCACCAGTGATCCCACAGGGGGAGGCTACACCTTC.

The chain is built from TRBV9 and TRBJ2-2; D tentatively reads TRBD1 or TRBD2 (6 bases each). Deletions cut 2 bases from V and 7 bases from J, with 18 bases between. Germline V gene data show CDR1 as SGDLS and CDR2 as YYNGEE. This CDR3 is 16 amino acids long. Here the CDR3 DNA reads TGTGCCAGCAGCGTCCTTTCTGGGGGGCAGGGCGGGGAGCTGTTTTTT. Its translation is CASSVLSGGQGGELFF.

The rearrangement uses TRBV10-3 and TRBJ1-4; maybe TRBD1 (5 bases). Germline CDR1 is ENHRY and CDR2 is SYGVKD. V was pared by 0 bases and J by 10 bases, with 9 bases between. The CDR3 runs 13 residues. CDR3 in DNA: TGTGCCATCAGTGAGTCAGGGGAAGGAAAACTGTTTTTT. As protein: CAISESGEGKLFF.

The genes are TRBV11-2 and TRBJ1-5; 9 nucleotides match TRBD1. The CDR3 has 14 amino acids. The junction had 3 bases not matched to a gene; V was cut back by 3 bases and J by 6 bases. Per germline, CDR1 SGHAT and CDR2 FQNNGV. CDR3 sequence: CASSFGTGFQPQHF. CDR3 in DNA: TGTGCCAGCAGCTTCGGGACAGGGTTTCAGCCCCAGCATTTT.

The V call is TRBV6-5, the J call TRBJ1-2; D possibly corresponds to TRBD1 (5 bases). The germline CDR1 and CDR2 sequences are MNHEY and SVGAGI. The CDR3 consists of 15 residues. The V end lost 4 bases, the J end lost 6 bases, and 18 bases lay between the germline ends. The CDR3 sequence is CASSSRGVISDGYTF. The DNA of the CDR3 is TGTGCCAGCAGTTCTCGGGGGGTTATCTCGGATGGCTACACCTTC.

This rearrangement joins TRBV4-2 to TRBJ2-2, with unresolved D. V dropped 0 bases and J dropped 1 base, with 6 bases sitting between them. The germline V gene has CDR1 LGHNA and CDR2 YNFKEQ. CDR3 length: 15 residues. The DNA of the CDR3 is TGTGCCAGCAGCCAAGATCCGGGGAACACCGGGGAGCTGTTTTTT. This translates into CASSQDPGNTGELFF.

This clone was counted a few times. V gene TRBV24-1 combines with J gene TRBJ2-5, with D maybe TRBD2 (6 bases). Germline V lookup: CDR1 KGHDR, CDR2 SFDVKD. The CDR3 contains 15 residues. Trimming took 3 bases from V and 2 from J, leaving 12 bases between them. The CDR3 nucleotides are TGTGCCACCAGTGATGCAGCGGGCGTACAAGAGACCCAGTACTTC. Translation: CATSDAAGVQETQYF.

The rearrangement joins TRBV5-1 to TRBJ2-1; 7 nucleotides line up with TRBD2. The ends lost 0 bases at V and 2 bases at J; junction bases unmatched: 5. This CDR3 contains 16 residues. Germline V lookup: CDR1 SGHRS, CDR2 YFSETQ. Here the CDR3 DNA reads TGCGCCAGCAGCTTGGGCGGGACTACTACCTACAATGAGCAGTTCTTC. Translated, it gives CASSLGGTTTYNEQFF.

The J gene is TRBJ2-1, the V gene TRBV5-4; a weak D match, TRBD2 (5 bases). Germline V gene sequence: CDR1 SGHNT, CDR2 YYREEE (reference sequence). The CDR3 is 16 amino acids. The V and J ends lost 2 bases and 2 bases respectively, with 14 bases between them. CDR3 protein: CASSFPRVGAYNEQFF. CDR3 bases: TGTGCCAGCAGCTTTCCCCGGGTCGGGGCCTACAATGAGCAGTTCTTC.

This chain links TRBV11-2 with TRBJ2-5; TRBD2 is a possible D gene (5 bases). Germline CDR1 reads SGHAT; CDR2 reads FQNNGV. The CDR3 covers 15 residues. V lost 3 bases and J 4 bases, leaving 15 bases between the germline ends. CDR3 nucleotide sequence: TGTGCCAGCAGCTTTATGACTAATCATGCAGAGACCCAGTACTTC. It yields the protein CASSFMTNHAETQYF. The entire variable domain, with the rest obtained from reference TRBV11-2 and TRBJ2-5, is as follows: EAGVAQSPRYKIIEKRQSVAFWCNPISGHATLYWYQQILGQGPKLLIQFQNNGVVDDSQLPKDRFSAERLKGVDSTLKIQPAKLEDSAVYLCASSFMTNHAETQYFGPGTRLLVL.

The J gene is TRBJ1-2, the V gene TRBV4-3, with 12 bases that match TRBD1. With 2 bases clipped from V and 3 bases from J, the junction kept 7 bases outside the gene matches. CDR3 length: 17 residues. Germline V gives CDR1 LGHNA, CDR2 YSLEER. The DNA of the CDR3 is TGCGCCAGCAGCCAACACTCCGGGACAGGGGGCCACTATGGCTACACCTTC. Translating gives CASSQHSGTGGHYGYTF.

V gene TRBV5-1 combines with J gene TRBJ2-7, with D possibly being TRBD1 (5 bases). The length of the CDR3 is 16 residues. Trimming left V 1 base short and J 2 bases short, with 16 bases between. The germline V gene encodes CDR1 SGHRS and CDR2 YFSETQ. CDR3 in amino acids: CASSLLTPTGTYEQYF. The CDR3 DNA is TGCGCCAGCAGCTTGTTAACGCCCACAGGAACCTACGAGCAGTACTTC.